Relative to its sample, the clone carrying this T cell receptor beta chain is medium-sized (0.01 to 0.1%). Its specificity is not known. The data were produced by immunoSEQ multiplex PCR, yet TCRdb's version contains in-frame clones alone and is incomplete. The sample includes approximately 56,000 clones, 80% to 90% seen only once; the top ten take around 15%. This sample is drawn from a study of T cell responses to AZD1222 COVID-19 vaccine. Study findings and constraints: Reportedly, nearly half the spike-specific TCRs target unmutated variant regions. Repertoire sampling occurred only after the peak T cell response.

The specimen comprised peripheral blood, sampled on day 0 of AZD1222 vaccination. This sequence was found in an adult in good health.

CDR3 region: CASSETNDGYTF. DNA of the CDR3: TGTGCCAGCAGTGAGACGAATGATGGCTACACCTTC. The chain is built from TRBV6-1 and TRBJ1-2; D gene unclear. CDR1 and CDR2 (germline): MNHNS, SASEGT. The CDR3 contains 12 residues. V shed 3 bases and J shed 6 bases, with 8 bases lying between them.